This is a list of T cell receptor beta chains from one sample in a study of post-analysis software for immune sequencing data. A single record per CDR3 protein comes from TCRdb applying MiXCR to the PCR reads. This sample has approximately 440,000 distinct CDR3 sequences, with around 40% found just once. The sample taken for sequencing was blood. The receptors were gathered from a girl aged 5-17 years with multiple sclerosis. The CDR3 runs from the conserved cysteine through the conserved F or W. The order of the fields is D gene, V gene, clone size, J gene, CDR3 length, CDR3 protein, CDR3 DNA. A D gene is named only where the DNA matches it firmly. Only part of the rows carry a size: once, few, many, or a class if the clone is expanded.

-	TRBV7-9	few	TRBJ1-1	14	CASSFEIVGTEAFF	TGTGCCAGCAGTTTTGAGATCGTGGGCACTGAAGCTTTCTTT
-	TRBV9	-	TRBJ2-5	10	CVSSGETQYF	TGTGTCAGCAGCGGGGAGACCCAGTACTTC
-	TRBV20-1	few	TRBJ1-2	13	CSASLPGTYGYTF	TGCAGTGCTAGTTTGCCAGGAACGTATGGCTACACCTTC
-	TRBV20-1	-	TRBJ2-5	15	CSARDPGLSQETQYF	TGCAGTGCTAGAGATCCCGGGCTATCCCAAGAGACCCAGTACTTC
TRBD1	TRBV20-1	-	TRBJ2-7	15	CSAKNPGTGDYEQYF	TGCAGTGCTAAAAACCCGGGGACAGGGGACTACGAGCAGTACTTC
-	TRBV20-1	few	TRBJ1-2	14	CSPSTSMGWGGYTF	TGCAGTCCCAGCACCAGCATGGGTTGGGGTGGCTACACCTTC
-	TRBV20-1	few	TRBJ2-7	14	CSASEVRVNNEQYF	TGCAGTGCTAGCGAGGTACGGGTTAACAACGAGCAGTACTTC
-	TRBV6-1	-	TRBJ1-6	18	CASSEVVYRTEDNSPLHF	TGTGCCAGCAGTGAAGTAGTTTATCGGACAGAAGATAATTCACCCCTCCACTTT
TRBD1	TRBV5-1	once	TRBJ2-1	17	CASSLGLRQGAGNEQFF	TGCGCCAGCAGCTTGGGTTTACGACAGGGGGCTGGAAATGAGCAGTTCTTC
-	TRBV7-2	-	TRBJ1-3	14	CASSFGGRGDTIYF	TGTGCCAGCAGCTTTGGGGGCCGTGGCGACACCATATATTTT
TRBD2	TRBV7-9	-	TRBJ2-7	16	CASSLGRLAGVYEQYF	TGTGCCAGCAGCTTAGGCCGTCTAGCGGGAGTTTACGAGCAGTACTTC
-	TRBV25-1	-	TRBJ2-3	12	CASISEQDTQYF	TGTGCCAGCATATCGGAGCAAGATACGCAGTATTTT
-	TRBV24-1	-	TRBJ2-6	16	CATSELSSSGANVLTF	TGTGCCACCAGTGAGCTTTCTAGCTCTGGGGCCAACGTCCTGACTTTC
-	TRBV20-1	-	TRBJ1-5	14	CSALKGSVNQPQHF	TGCAGTGCTCTGAAGGGGTCAGTCAATCAGCCCCAGCATTTT
TRBD2	TRBV5-1	-	TRBJ2-1	15	CASRPASGSSNEQFF	TGCGCCAGCAGACCTGCTAGCGGGAGTTCAAATGAGCAGTTCTTC
-	TRBV7-2	few	TRBJ2-3	16	CASSLAPRGYEDTQYF	TGTGCCAGCAGCTTAGCTCCGAGAGGCTATGAAGATACGCAGTATTTT
-	TRBV29-1	few	TRBJ2-2	13	CSVEGQNTGELFF	TGCAGCGTTGAGGGACAAAACACCGGGGAGCTGTTTTTT
-	TRBV30	-	TRBJ2-7	14	CAWRRPTGAYEQYF	TGTGCCTGGAGAAGACCCACAGGTGCCTACGAGCAGTACTTC
-	TRBV6-5	-	TRBJ1-2	15	CASSPFGGANYGYTF	TGTGCCAGCAGTCCCTTTGGAGGAGCTAACTATGGCTACACCTTC
-	TRBV20-1	-	TRBJ1-1	12	CSASAGYTEAFF	TGCAGTGCTAGTGCAGGGTACACTGAAGCTTTCTTT
TRBD1	TRBV12-3/TRBV12-4	few	TRBJ1-2	19	CASSLAKGQGARNDYGYTF	TGTGCCAGCAGTTTAGCAAAGGGACAGGGCGCAAGAAATGACTATGGCTACACCTTC
-	TRBV20-1	-	TRBJ2-7	14	CSASPTPFSYEQYF	TGCAGTGCTAGCCCAACACCCTTCTCCTACGAGCAGTACTTC
-	TRBV6-1	-	TRBJ2-7	13	CASSEHGDYEQYF	TGTGCCAGCAGTGAACACGGGGACTACGAGCAGTACTTC
-	TRBV6-2/TRBV6-3	-	TRBJ1-1	12	CASTSVNTEAFF	TGTGCCAGCACCTCAGTGAACACTGAAGCTTTCTTT
-	TRBV5-1	-	TRBJ1-4	13	CASSPVDNEKLFF	TGCGCCAGCAGCCCCGTAGATAATGAAAAACTGTTTTTT
TRBD1	TRBV12-3/TRBV12-4	-	TRBJ1-6	13	CVSSGTGKSPLHF	TGTGTCAGCAGTGGGACAGGAAAGTCACCCCTCCACTTT
-	TRBV5-5	-	TRBJ2-4	13	CASGLDALGPQYF	TGTGCCAGCGGCTTGGACGCTCTTGGGCCCCAGTACTTC
-	TRBV4-2	few	TRBJ2-7	16	CASSQDARGGSYEQYF	TGTGCCAGCAGCCAAGATGCTAGGGGGGGATCCTACGAGCAGTACTTC
-	TRBV20-1	-	TRBJ2-1	15	CSARGSGSTYNEQFF	TGCAGTGCTAGAGGGTCAGGGAGCACCTACAATGAGCAGTTCTTC
TRBD2	TRBV10-3	few	TRBJ2-5	17	CAISDLAGAVDQETQYF	TGTGCCATCAGTGACCTAGCGGGAGCGGTTGACCAAGAGACCCAGTACTTC
-	TRBV19	-	TRBJ2-7	14	CASSTGVMSYEQYF	TGTGCCAGTAGCACAGGCGTGATGTCCTACGAGCAGTACTTC
TRBD1	TRBV5-1	-	TRBJ1-2	14	CASSSDRGLGGYTF	TGCGCCAGCAGCTCCGACAGGGGGCTCGGTGGCTACACCTTC
TRBD2	TRBV20-1	-	TRBJ2-2	15	CSARSVAGDSGELFF	TGCAGTGCTAGGTCGGTAGCGGGAGACTCCGGGGAGCTGTTTTTT
-	TRBV20-1	few	TRBJ1-1	15	CSARDIAREDTEAFF	TGCAGTGCTAGAGATATAGCCAGGGAGGACACTGAAGCTTTCTTT
-	TRBV7-8	-	TRBJ1-5	15	CASSQGPLRDQPQHF	TGTGCCAGCAGCCAGGGACCCCTCCGCGATCAGCCCCAGCATTTT
TRBD1	TRBV27	-	TRBJ1-2	14	CASSPGSTGAGYTF	TGTGCCAGCAGTCCGGGGTCGACAGGGGCTGGCTACACCTTC
-	TRBV9	-	TRBJ2-7	16	CASSVGEGQSGSEQYF	TGTGCCAGCAGCGTAGGAGAGGGGCAGTCCGGGAGCGAGCAGTACTTC
TRBD1	TRBV14	-	TRBJ2-7	15	CASSPNRDRVSEQYF	TGTGCCAGCAGCCCAAACCGGGACAGGGTTTCCGAGCAGTACTTC
-	TRBV9	-	TRBJ1-1	13	CASSVGQGTEAFF	TGTGCCAGCAGCGTCGGCCAGGGGACTGAAGCTTTCTTT
TRBD2	TRBV20-1	-	TRBJ2-4	11	CSAWGRDIQYF	TGCAGTGCTTGGGGGAGGGACATTCAGTACTTC
TRBD2	TRBV5-5	-	TRBJ2-1	15	CASSLVGRESDEQFF	TGTGCCAGCAGCTTGGTCGGGCGGGAGTCGGATGAGCAGTTCTTC
-	TRBV20-1	-	TRBJ2-7	14	CSATPGGWPYEQYF	TGCAGTGCTACCCCAGGGGGGTGGCCCTACGAGCAGTACTTC
TRBD1	TRBV29-1	-	TRBJ1-1	14	CSAGQGNTNTEAFF	TGCAGCGCGGGACAGGGCAACACGAACACTGAAGCTTTCTTT
-	TRBV2	-	TRBJ2-5	15	CAISNAGTPQETQYF	TGTGCCATCAGTAATGCCGGGACTCCGCAGGAGACCCAGTACTTC
-	TRBV9	-	TRBJ2-7	18	CASITQLWQGPTNYEQYF	TGTGCCAGCATCACTCAATTATGGCAGGGACCCACCAACTACGAGCAGTACTTC
TRBD1	TRBV5-4	few	TRBJ2-1	13	CASSLDRTGEQFF	TGTGCCAGCAGCTTGGATAGGACAGGGGAGCAGTTCTTC
TRBD2	TRBV6-2/TRBV6-3	-	TRBJ2-1	15	CASKGLAGVYNEQFF	TGTGCCAGCAAAGGACTAGCGGGAGTCTACAATGAGCAGTTCTTC
-	TRBV7-9	few	TRBJ2-4	11	CASSLRYLQYF	TGTGCCAGCAGCTTACGTTATCTTCAGTACTTC
-	TRBV6-5	-	TRBJ1-1	13	CASSPTTNTEAFF	TGTGCCAGCAGTCCGACCACGAACACTGAAGCTTTCTTT
TRBD1	TRBV10-3	-	TRBJ2-5	15	CAISDPLQGALTQYF	TGTGCCATCAGTGATCCTTTGCAGGGGGCTTTGACCCAGTACTTC
TRBD2	TRBV10-3	-	TRBJ2-5	18	CAISEVSSGRGDQETQYF	TGTGCCATCAGTGAGGTCTCTAGCGGGAGGGGGGACCAAGAGACCCAGTACTTC
TRBD1	TRBV29-1	few	TRBJ2-1	14	CSVAQGASYNEQFF	TGCAGCGTAGCGCAGGGGGCCTCATACAATGAGCAGTTCTTC
-	TRBV29-1	-	TRBJ2-7	13	CSVPGTGSYEQYF	TGCAGCGTCCCCGGGACTGGTTCCTACGAGCAGTACTTC
TRBD1	TRBV4-2	few	TRBJ2-2	18	CASSQATTGMVNTGELFF	TGTGCCAGCAGCCAAGCAACGACAGGGATGGTGAACACCGGGGAGCTGTTTTTT
-	TRBV7-2	few	TRBJ1-2	18	CASSSYGRQGTTNYGYTF	TGTGCCAGCAGCTCCTACGGTAGGCAGGGGACGACTAACTATGGCTACACCTTC